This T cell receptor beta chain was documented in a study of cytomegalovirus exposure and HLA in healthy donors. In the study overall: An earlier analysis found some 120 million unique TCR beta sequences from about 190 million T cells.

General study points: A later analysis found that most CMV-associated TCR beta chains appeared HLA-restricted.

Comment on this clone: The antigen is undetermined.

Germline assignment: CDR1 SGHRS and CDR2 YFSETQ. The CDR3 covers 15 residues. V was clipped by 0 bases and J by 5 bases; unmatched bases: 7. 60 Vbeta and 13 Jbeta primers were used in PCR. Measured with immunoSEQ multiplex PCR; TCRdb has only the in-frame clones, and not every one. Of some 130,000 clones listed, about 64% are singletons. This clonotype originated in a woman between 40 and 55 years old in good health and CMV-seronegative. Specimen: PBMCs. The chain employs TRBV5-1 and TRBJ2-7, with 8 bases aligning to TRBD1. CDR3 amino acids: CASSLDSQGVDEQYF. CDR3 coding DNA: TGCGCCAGCAGCTTGGACTCACAGGGGGTAGACGAGCAGTACTTC. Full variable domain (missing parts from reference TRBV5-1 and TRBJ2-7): KAGVTQTPRYLIKTRGQQVTLSCSPISGHRSVSWYQQTPGQGLQFLFEYFSETQRNKGNFPGRFSGRQFSNSRSEMNVSTLELGDSALYLCASSLDSQGVDEQYFGPGTRLTVT.